This T cell receptor beta chain was profiled in a study of T cells in Graves' hyperthyroidism and ophthalmopathy. Germline V gene sequence: CDR1 SEHNR, CDR2 FQNEAQ (reference sequence). The CDR3 extends over 15 amino acids. V shed 5 bases and J shed 6 bases, with 17 bases lying between them. Study conclusions and caveats: Ophthalmopathy, which appeared later, was predicted by the model a median roughly 6.5 months before onset. Blood also held most thyroid clonotypes expanded beyond 0.001.

The CDR3 regions of TCR beta were amplified from RNA transcripts. The HTBI primer set drove a first-round RT-PCR of the TCR CDR3. In TCRdb, the multiplex PCR reads were re-called with MiXCR into one record per CDR3 protein. Altogether some 340,000 distinct CDR3 sequences are present, around 13% being singletons, with the ten largest covering roughly 35%. This clonotype was recorded many times. Its antigen is as yet unknown. Ophthalmopathy cases met thresholds of Clinical Activity Score at least 3, NOSPECS grade at least 4 and duration under 3 months. The specimen sequenced was blood. This receptor was identified in a woman aged 40-49 years with Graves' ophthalmopathy. The chain recombines TRBV7-9 with TRBJ2-1; tentative D call: TRBD1 (5 bases). The CDR3 is CASSPARQGFNEQFF. The CDR3 DNA is TGTGCCAGCAGCCCCGCCCGGCAGGGCTTCAATGAGCAGTTCTTC.